This paragraph covers one T cell receptor (beta chain) sequence. Its matching antigen is unknown. The V gene's germline CDR1 is MNHNY and CDR2 SVGAGI (reference sequence). The V and J ends lost 5 bases and 1 base, in that order; junction bases with no gene match: 15. This CDR3 spans 19 amino acids. The sample comes from a study of T cell responses to AZD1222 COVID-19 vaccine. Repertoires were generated with immunoSEQ multiplex PCR, while TCRdb's copy carries only in-frame clones and drops some. Here the sample spans 200,000 to 250,000 clones, about 95% being singletons. Study observations and caveats: Baseline seropositives among AZD1222 recipients totaled only six or seven. Regions 160-218 and 743-854 held dominance among vaccine-associated CD4 TCRs, which spanned spike. The reported proportion of spike-specific TCRs targeting unmutated variant regions was nearly half.

The TCR sequence derives from an adult who received the MenACWY meningococcal vaccine as a control. The material was peripheral blood, obtained 28 days after the second dose of the MenACWY control vaccine. The chain employs TRBV6-6 and TRBJ2-3; 10 positions match TRBD2. The CDR3 loop reads CASSRDTSGVASGTDTQYF. CDR3 sequence (DNA): TGTGCCAGCAGTCGTGATACTAGCGGGGTTGCTTCGGGCACAGATACGCAGTATTTT.